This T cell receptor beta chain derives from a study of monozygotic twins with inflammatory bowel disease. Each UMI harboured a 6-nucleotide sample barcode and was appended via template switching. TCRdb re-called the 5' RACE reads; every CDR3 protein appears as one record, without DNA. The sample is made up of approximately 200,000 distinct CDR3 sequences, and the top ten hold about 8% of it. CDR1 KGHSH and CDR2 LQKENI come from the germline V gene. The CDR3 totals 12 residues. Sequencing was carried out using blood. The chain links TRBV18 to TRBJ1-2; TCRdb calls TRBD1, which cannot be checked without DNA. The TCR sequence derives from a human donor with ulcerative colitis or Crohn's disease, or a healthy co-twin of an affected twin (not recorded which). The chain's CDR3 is CASSRDRDGYTF.